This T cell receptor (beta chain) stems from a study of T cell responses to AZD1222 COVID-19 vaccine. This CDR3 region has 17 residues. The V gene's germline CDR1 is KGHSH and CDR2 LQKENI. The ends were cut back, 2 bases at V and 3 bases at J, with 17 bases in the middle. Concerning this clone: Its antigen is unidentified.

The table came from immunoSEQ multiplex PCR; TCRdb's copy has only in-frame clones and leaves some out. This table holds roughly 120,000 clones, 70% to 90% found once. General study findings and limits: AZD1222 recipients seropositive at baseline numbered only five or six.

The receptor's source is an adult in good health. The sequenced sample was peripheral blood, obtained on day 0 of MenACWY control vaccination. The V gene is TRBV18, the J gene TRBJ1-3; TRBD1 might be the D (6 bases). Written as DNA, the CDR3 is TGTGCCAGCTCACCATTGGGTGCAGGGGATCATGGAAACACCATATATTTT. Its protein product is CASSPLGAGDHGNTIYF.